The T cell receptor (beta chain) under discussion was sequenced for a study of blood T cell repertoires in COVID-19. For the study at large: Samples came from the United States, Italy and Spain, spanning acute and convalescent COVID-19. Sources were T cells, B-cell-depleted T cells, or PBMCs; the material itself was cDNA or gDNA.

Authors' methods: Cell counts per sample came from amplifying reference gene primers. TCRdb's copy holds only in-frame clones and misses some; the assay was immunoSEQ multiplex PCR. Clone size and V and J calls were adopted from that table, with D and trimming inferred from the DNA. Here the sample spans 90,000 to 120,000 clones, approximately 93% being singletons. This sequence originates from a man in his sixties with acute or convalescent COVID-19. The sample consisted of peripheral blood.

The CDR3 region has the DNA TGTGCCAGCAGTTTAAGGGGGCCTACCTACGAGCAGTACGTC. The encoded protein is CASSLRGPTYEQYV. The chain carries TRBV28 and TRBJ2-7; 7 bases match TRBD1. There are 14 residues in the CDR3. Per the germline V gene, CDR1 is MDHEN and CDR2 is SYDVKM. Trimming cost V 2 bases and J 2 bases; bases outside gene matches: 3.